Sequencing of this TCR beta chain was carried out in a study of cytomegalovirus exposure and HLA in healthy donors. Whole-study context: The Caucasian-associated ancestry cluster held around 76% of under 450 genotyped donors.

Study-wide results and limits: The study put 150 to 200 TCR beta chains on its list as cytomegalovirus-associated. Trimming of TCR beta V- and J-genes showed a link, identified in a later analysis, to a missense DCLRE1C variant.

PCR amplification relied on 60 Vbeta primers (plus 13 Jbeta primers). Here immunoSEQ multiplex PCR was the method, and the copy in TCRdb shows in-frame clones only, minus some. The sample has over 110,000 clones; 78% are singletons. Worth noting for this clone: Its antigen is unidentified.

CDR1 LNHDA and CDR2 SQIVND come from the germline V gene (reference sequence). The length of the CDR3 is 14 residues. Those who donated were healthy bone marrow donors. The J gene is TRBJ2-5, the V gene TRBV19; D may be TRBD1 (6 bases). The J call may be in error: the DNA end matches TRBJ2-7 better. Sequenced input: PBMCs. This receptor was obtained from a female donor in good health and CMV-seronegative. The CDR3 nucleotides are TGTGCCAGTAGTTCAGGGGCCCAAACCTACGAGCAGTACTTC. It specifies CASSSGAQTYEQYF.